One sample yielded the 14 T cell receptor beta chains listed below, sequenced in a study of technical replicates of blood from a handful of donors. The repertoire was sequenced with immunoSEQ multiplex PCR; TCRdb's copy has only in-frame clones and lacks some. The table shows 70,000 to 95,000 clones, with 91% occurring only once. The sample taken for sequencing was T cells isolated from PBMCs. These receptor sequences come from a human donor in good health. Some clones in this sample may be carry-over from other donors' samples.

The CDR3 is CASSEPTEDMNTEAFF. CDR3 coding DNA: TGTGCCAGCAGCGAACCGACAGAGGACATGAACACTGAAGCTTTCTTT. The chain joins TRBV5-4 to TRBJ1-1; D might be TRBD1 (5 bases). The CDR3 length is 16 residues. V lost 4 bases and J lost 0, with 16 bases in between. Germline V lookup: CDR1 SGHNT, CDR2 YYREEE (reference sequence).

The chain couples TRBV2 to TRBJ2-2; 12 bases are a match to TRBD2. Trimming cost V 7 bases and J 5 bases; bases outside gene matches: 2. Looked up from germline, CDR1 is SNHLY and CDR2 is FYNNEI. This CDR3 region has 14 residues. The CDR3 coding sequence is TGTGCCAGCAACCTAGCGGGAGGGACCGGGGAGCTGTTTTTT. This gives the protein CASNLAGGTGELFF.

This chain links TRBV5-8 with TRBJ2-4; TRBD1 is a possible D gene (6 bases). The germline gives CDR1 SGHTS, CDR2 YDEGEE. Trimming took off 4 bases at V and 1 base at J, with 21 bases between the two ends. The CDR3 has 18 amino acids. The DNA of the CDR3 is TGTGCCAGCAGCGGGACATATGGGACGGAGGCCGCCAAAAACATTCAGTACTTC. It specifies CASSGTYGTEAAKNIQYF.

The chain joins TRBV5-6 to TRBJ2-3, with D perhaps TRBD2 (6 bases). Per the germline V gene, CDR1 is SGHDT and CDR2 is YYEEEE. The CDR3 has 13 residues. V lost 7 bases and J lost 4, with 13 bases in between. CDR3 coding DNA: TGTGCCAGCTCGCGGGATAGGTCAGATACGCAGTATTTT. Translation gives CASSRDRSDTQYF.

This clone showed up just once. The V call is TRBV28, the J call TRBJ2-2; tentative D call: TRBD2 (6 bases). The germline V gene encodes CDR1 MDHEN and CDR2 SYDVKM. This CDR3 has 16 residues. V lost 1 base to trimming and J lost 4 bases, with 13 bases between them. The CDR3 sequence: CASSLLEGSGTGELFF. In nucleotides, the CDR3 is TGTGCCAGCAGTTTATTGGAGGGGTCGGGCACCGGGGAGCTGTTTTTT.

This clone was found a few times. The gene calls are TRBV7-2 and TRBJ2-7, with no clear D. This CDR3 contains 13 residues. Trimming stripped 2 bases from V and 2 bases from J, with 7 bases between. Germline values: CDR1 SGHTA, CDR2 FQGNSA. CDR3: CASSLTETYEQYF. As DNA, the CDR3 is TGTGCCAGCAGCTTAACAGAAACCTACGAGCAGTACTTC. Combining the CDR3 with reference TRBV7-2 and TRBJ2-7 gives the whole variable domain GAGVSQSPSNKVTEKGKDVELRCDPISGHTALYWYRQSLGQGLEFLIYFQGNSAPDKSGLPSDRFSAERTGGSVSTLTIQRTQQEDSAVYLCASSLTETYEQYFGPGTRLTVT.

The chain recombines TRBV15 with TRBJ2-3; 7 nucleotides align to TRBD2. The CDR3 consists of 17 residues. V lost 3 bases, J lost 0 bases, and 9 bases stayed unmatched. Per germline, CDR1 LNHNV and CDR2 YYDKDF (reference sequence). CDR3 nucleotide sequence: TGTGCCACCAGCAGGAACCCTAGCGGATACAGCACAGATACGCAGTATTTT. Protein sequence: CATSRNPSGYSTDTQYF.

The CDR3 nucleotides are TGTGCCAGCAGTCCGGGTATCGAGCAGTACTTC. As protein: CASSPGIEQYF. V and J are TRBV25-1 and TRBJ2-7, with D uncertain. Germline V gives CDR1 MGHDK, CDR2 SYGVNS. CDR3 length equals 11 residues. V dropped 5 bases and J dropped 6 bases, with 8 bases sitting between them.

V usage is TRBV5-1 and J usage is TRBJ2-2, with 12 bases aligning to TRBD2. Trimming took 5 bases from V and 6 from J; bases not matched to a gene: 5. The germline V gene has CDR1 SGHRS and CDR2 YFSETQ. The CDR3 is 15 amino acids. CDR3 bases: TGCGCCAGCAGGCTGACTAGCGGGAGTTCCGGGGAGCTGTTTTTT. Protein product: CASRLTSGSSGELFF.

This chain connects TRBV19 to TRBJ1-1, with 8 bases matching TRBD1. After removal of 7 bases from V and 1 base from J, the junction contained 2 bases not matched to a gene. The CDR3 loop spans 13 amino acids. Per germline, CDR1 LNHDA and CDR2 SQIVND (reference sequence). CDR3 coding DNA: TGTGCCAGTAAGACAGGGGCGAACACTGAAGCTTTCTTT. Its translation: CASKTGANTEAFF.

V gene TRBV7-3 combines with J gene TRBJ2-2, with 12 positions matching TRBD2. Trimming took 5 bases from V and 0 from J; bases not matched to a gene: 7. Per the germline V gene, CDR1 is SGHTA and CDR2 is FQGTGA. This CDR3 spans 18 amino acids. In DNA form, the CDR3 reads TGTGCCAGCAGCAGACTGGGACTAGCGGGCGCGAACACCGGGGAGCTGTTTTTT. Residues: CASSRLGLAGANTGELFF.

The chain joins TRBV6-5 to TRBJ2-7; TRBD1 agrees at 7 bases. The CDR3 extends over 14 amino acids. With V trimmed by 6 bases and J by 4 bases, 9 bases remained unmatched. Germline V lookup: CDR1 MNHEY, CDR2 SVGAGI. Here the CDR3 reads CASRTGTALYEQYF. In nucleotides, the CDR3 is TGTGCCAGCAGGACCGGGACAGCCTTATACGAGCAGTACTTC.

The rearrangement joins TRBV5-6 to TRBJ2-1; unclear D gene. The ends were cut back, 0 bases at V and 5 bases at J, with 9 bases in the middle. Germline V CDR1 and CDR2: SGHDT, YYEEEE. The CDR3 covers 14 residues. The CDR3 DNA reads TGTGCCAGCAGCTTGGCAGCGTGGGACAATGAGCAGTTCTTC. Protein product: CASSLAAWDNEQFF.

In DNA, the CDR3 is TGTGCCAGCAGCAACATGGGACAGCCTTTGGAGACCCAGTACTTC. Translating gives CASSNMGQPLETQYF. V is TRBV7-9 and J is TRBJ2-5; 7 bases are a match to TRBD1. The CDR3 length is 15 residues. Germline CDR1 SEHNR, CDR2 FQNEAQ (reference sequence). V dropped 5 bases and J dropped 5; count of bases not matched to a gene: 11.